These T cell receptor beta chains were read from a single sample in a study of early T cells in non-severe SARS-CoV-2 infection. TCRdb used MiXCR to reprocess the 5' RACE reads, holding one entry per CDR3 protein. The sample contains around 30,000 distinct CDR3 sequences, over 8.5% of which appear only once. The sequenced sample consisted of whole blood. These receptors all stem from an adult who was a healthcare worker with PCR-confirmed SARS-CoV-2 infection or an uninfected control (not recorded which). CDR3s include the opening cysteine and the closing phenylalanine or tryptophan. D genes are given only for firm matches. The size field is filled for only some rows; it gives once, few, many or a size class.

many,TRBJ2-1,TRBV7-2,-,CASSQGGGNVANEQFF,TGTGCCAGCAGCCAGGGTGGGGGGAATGTCGCTAATGAGCAGTTCTTC
many,TRBJ2-5,TRBV13,TRBD2,CASSTSGGTYQETQYF,TGTGCCAGCAGCACTAGCGGGGGGACATACCAAGAGACCCAGTACTTC
many,TRBJ1-3,TRBV7-2,-,CASSLGITGNTIYF,TGTGCCAGCAGCTTAGGGATAACTGGAAACACCATATATTTT
many,TRBJ2-5,TRBV4-2,TRBD2,CASSPGTSGGQETQYF,TGTGCCAGCAGCCCCGGGACTAGCGGGGGTCAAGAGACCCAGTACTTC
-,TRBJ2-5,TRBV6-2/TRBV6-3,-,CASSYSRGFQETQYF,TGTGCCAGCAGTTACTCCCGGGGCTTCCAAGAGACCCAGTACTTC
many,TRBJ2-7,TRBV10-3,-,CAIKGTDPSYEQYF,TGTGCCATCAAAGGGACGGACCCCTCCTACGAGCAGTACTTC
many,TRBJ2-2,TRBV7-8,-,CASSPFGELFF,TGTGCCAGCAGCCCATTCGGGGAGCTGTTTTTT
-,TRBJ2-5,TRBV12-5,-,CASGFQGETQYF,TGTGCTAGTGGTTTTCAGGGAGAGACCCAGTACTTC
many,TRBJ1-5,TRBV18,-,CASSPRPANQPQHF,TGTGCCAGCTCACCACGTCCGGCCAATCAGCCCCAGCATTTT
many,TRBJ2-3,TRBV7-9,-,CASSIRYNTDTQYF,TGTGCCAGCAGCATTAGATATAACACAGATACGCAGTATTTT
many,TRBJ1-1,TRBV6-1,TRBD1,CASILGQAYIMNTEAFF,TGTGCCAGCATCCTGGGACAGGCATATATCATGAACACTGAAGCTTTCTTT
many,TRBJ1-1,TRBV7-9,-,CASSLDGGWGTEAFF,TGTGCCAGCAGCTTAGATGGGGGCTGGGGTACTGAAGCTTTCTTT
few,TRBJ2-2,TRBV14,TRBD2,CASSRTPGRGKAGELFF,TGTGCCAGCAGCCGTACCCCTGGGAGGGGCAAGGCCGGGGAGCTGTTTTTT
-,TRBJ2-5,TRBV12-3/TRBV12-4,-,CASSLEGAGTQYF,TGTGCCAGCAGTTTAGAAGGAGCGGGGACCCAGTACTTC
many,TRBJ1-2,TRBV7-2,-,CASSSSTDFYGYTF,TGTGCCAGCTCGTCTTCGACAGACTTTTATGGCTACACCTTC
many,TRBJ2-3,TRBV6-2/TRBV6-3,TRBD1,CASSRTGGDSATQYF,TGTGCCAGCAGTCGGACAGGGGGCGACTCAGCTACGCAGTATTTT
medium-sized,TRBJ2-7,TRBV9,-,CASSVEYRGGEQYF,TGTGCCAGCAGCGTTGAATACCGGGGAGGAGAGCAGTACTTC
many,TRBJ1-1,TRBV11-2,-,CASTESLTEAFF,TGTGCCAGCACCGAGAGTCTCACTGAAGCTTTCTTT
few,TRBJ1-6,TRBV29-1,-,CSVRRAAEGSPLHF,TGCAGCGTCCGAAGGGCCGCCGAGGGTTCACCCCTCCACTTT
many,TRBJ1-4,TRBV12-3/TRBV12-4,-,CASSFGGATNEKLFF,TGTGCCAGCAGTTTCGGGGGAGCAACTAATGAAAAACTGTTTTTT
-,TRBJ2-2,TRBV27,-,CASSKLAGRLNTGELFF,TGTGCCAGCAGCAAACTGGCGGGACGGTTGAACACCGGGGAGCTGTTTTTT
many,TRBJ1-1,TRBV7-9,-,CASSLARNLGTEAFF,TGTGCCAGCAGCTTAGCACGGAATCTGGGCACTGAAGCTTTCTTT
few,TRBJ2-7,TRBV14,TRBD1,CASSQDGGQRRSPYF,TGTGCCAGCAGCCAAGATGGGGGACAGAGACGCAGTCCGTACTTC
medium-sized,TRBJ2-7,TRBV2,-,CASGLSSEQYF,TGTGCCAGCGGACTTTCCTCCGAGCAGTACTTC
few,TRBJ1-6,TRBV9,TRBD1,CASSVGDSGPLHF,TGTGCCAGCAGCGTAGGGGACAGTGGACCCCTCCACTTT
many,TRBJ2-6,TRBV4-3,TRBD2,CASSQTSGGVSGANVLTF,TGCGCCAGCAGCCAAACTAGCGGGGGGGTCTCTGGGGCCAACGTCCTGACTTTC
many,TRBJ2-5,TRBV6-4,TRBD1,CASSDSPTGGQETQYF,TGTGCCAGCAGTGACTCTCCGACAGGGGGCCAAGAGACCCAGTACTTC
few,TRBJ1-1,TRBV6-2/TRBV6-3,TRBD1,CASSSTGGKTEAFF,TGTGCCAGCAGCTCAACAGGGGGAAAAACTGAAGCTTTCTTT
many,TRBJ1-5,TRBV7-9,-,CASSLEQGLAGQPQHF,TGTGCCAGCAGCTTAGAACAGGGATTAGCGGGTCAGCCCCAGCATTTT
many,TRBJ1-5,TRBV27,-,CASSFGGQPQHF,TGTGCCAGCAGTTTCGGGGGTCAGCCCCAGCATTTT
-,TRBJ1-6,TRBV13,-,CASSLAPTGSSYNSPLHF,TGTGCCAGCAGCTTAGCCCCCACAGGAAGCTCCTATAATTCACCCCTCCACTTT
many,TRBJ1-6,TRBV18,-,CASSREGRGHSPLHF,TGTGCCAGCTCACGGGAGGGCAGGGGCCATTCACCCCTCCACTTT
-,TRBJ2-3,TRBV11-2,-,CASSLYGSTDTQYF,TGTGCCAGCAGCTTATACGGGAGTACAGATACGCAGTATTTT
many,TRBJ2-7,TRBV10-3,-,CATTHSQGDAYEQYF,TGTGCCACCACCCATTCACAGGGAGATGCCTACGAGCAGTACTTC
few,TRBJ1-2,TRBV18,-,CASSLMREAEGYTF,TGTGCCAGCTCACTTATGAGGGAGGCGGAGGGCTACACCTTC
-,TRBJ2-3,TRBV6-2/TRBV6-3,-,CASSPPPTQYF,TGTGCCAGCAGTCCCCCTCCTACGCAGTATTTT
-,TRBJ2-1,TRBV9,TRBD2,CASSVAGETYNEQFF,TGTGCCAGCAGCGTTGCGGGGGAAACCTACAATGAGCAGTTCTTC
many,TRBJ2-5,TRBV20-1,-,CSATGRRGQETQYF,TGCAGTGCTACCGGACGTAGAGGACAAGAGACCCAGTACTTC
-,TRBJ1-2,TRBV7-2,-,CASTVQTNYGYTF,TGTGCCAGCACCGTACAGACTAACTATGGCTACACCTTC
-,TRBJ2-7,TRBV20-1,TRBD1,CSPWGHRGRKALSYEQYF,TGCAGTCCTTGGGGGCACAGGGGGCGCAAAGCCCTATCCTACGAGCAGTACTTC
many,TRBJ1-6,TRBV6-5,TRBD1,CASKAGTVRSPLHF,TGTGCCAGCAAAGCCGGGACAGTCCGTTCACCCCTCCACTTT
few,TRBJ2-2,TRBV7-2,-,CASSPRVATGELFF,TGTGCCAGCAGCCCAAGGGTAGCTACCGGGGAGCTGTTTTTT
few,TRBJ1-6,TRBV5-4,-,CASSLGGALHF,TGTGCCAGCAGCTTGGGGGGAGCCCTCCACTTT